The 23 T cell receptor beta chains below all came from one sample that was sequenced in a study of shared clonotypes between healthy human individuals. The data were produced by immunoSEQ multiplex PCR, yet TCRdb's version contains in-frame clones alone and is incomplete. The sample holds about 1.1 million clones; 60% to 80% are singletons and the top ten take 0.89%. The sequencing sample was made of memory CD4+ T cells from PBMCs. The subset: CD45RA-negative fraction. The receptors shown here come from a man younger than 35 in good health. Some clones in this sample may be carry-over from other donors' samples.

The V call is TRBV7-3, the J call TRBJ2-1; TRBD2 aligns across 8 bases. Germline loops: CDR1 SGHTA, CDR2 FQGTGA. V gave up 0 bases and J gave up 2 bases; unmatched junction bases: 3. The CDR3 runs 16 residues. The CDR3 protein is CASSLTPTSAYNEQFF. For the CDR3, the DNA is TGTGCCAGCAGCTTAACGCCGACTAGCGCCTACAATGAGCAGTTCTTC. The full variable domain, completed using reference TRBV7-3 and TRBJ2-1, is GAGVSQTPSNKVTEKGKYVELRCDPISGHTALYWYRQSLGQGPEFLIYFQGTGAADDSGLPNDRFFAVRPEGSVSTLKIQRTERGDSAVYLCASSLTPTSAYNEQFFGPGTRLTVL.

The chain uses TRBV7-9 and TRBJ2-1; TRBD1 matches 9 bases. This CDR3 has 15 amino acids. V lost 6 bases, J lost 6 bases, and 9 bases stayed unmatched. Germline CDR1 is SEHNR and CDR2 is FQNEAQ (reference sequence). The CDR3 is CASRGGTGPFNEQFF. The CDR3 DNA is TGTGCCAGCAGGGGCGGGACAGGGCCCTTCAATGAGCAGTTCTTC.

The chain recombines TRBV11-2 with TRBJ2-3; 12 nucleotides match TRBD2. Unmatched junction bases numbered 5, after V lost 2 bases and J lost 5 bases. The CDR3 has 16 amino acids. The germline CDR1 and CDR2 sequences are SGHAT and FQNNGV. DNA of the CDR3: TGTGCCAGCAGCTTACGACTAGCGGGAGTAATAGATACGCAGTATTTT. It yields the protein CASSLRLAGVIDTQYF. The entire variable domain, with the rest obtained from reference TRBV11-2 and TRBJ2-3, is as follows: EAGVAQSPRYKIIEKRQSVAFWCNPISGHATLYWYQQILGQGPKLLIQFQNNGVVDDSQLPKDRFSAERLKGVDSTLKIQPAKLEDSAVYLCASSLRLAGVIDTQYFGPGTRLTVL.

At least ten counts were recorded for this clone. CDR3 region: CASSEGTGGNYGYTF. The CDR3 nucleotides are TGCGCCAGCAGCGAAGGGACAGGGGGTAACTATGGCTACACCTTC. The chain employs TRBV4-3 and TRBJ1-2; 11 positions agree with TRBD1. Germline V gene data show CDR1 as LGHNA and CDR2 as YSLEER. The CDR3 has 15 residues. V was pared by 5 bases and J by 1 base, with 3 bases of the junction left unmatched.

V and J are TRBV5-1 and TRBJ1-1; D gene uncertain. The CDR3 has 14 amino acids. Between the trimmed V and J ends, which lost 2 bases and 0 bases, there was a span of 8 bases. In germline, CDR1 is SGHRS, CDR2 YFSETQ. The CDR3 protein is CASSLNTLNTEAFF. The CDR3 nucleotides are TGCGCCAGCAGCTTAAACACTTTGAACACTGAAGCTTTCTTT.

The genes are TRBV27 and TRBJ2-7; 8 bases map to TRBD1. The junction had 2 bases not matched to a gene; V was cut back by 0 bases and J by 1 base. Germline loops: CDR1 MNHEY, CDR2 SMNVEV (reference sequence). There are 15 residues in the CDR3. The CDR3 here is CASSLSGQGSYEQYF. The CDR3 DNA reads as TGTGCCAGCAGTTTATCCGGACAGGGTTCCTACGAGCAGTACTTC.

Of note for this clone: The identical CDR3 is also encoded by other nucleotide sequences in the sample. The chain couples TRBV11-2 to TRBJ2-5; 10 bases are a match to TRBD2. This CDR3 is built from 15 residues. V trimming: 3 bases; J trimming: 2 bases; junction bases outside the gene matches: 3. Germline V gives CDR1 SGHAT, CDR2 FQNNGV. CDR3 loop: CASSFGLAEQETQYF. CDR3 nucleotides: TGTGCCAGCAGCTTTGGACTAGCGGAACAAGAGACCCAGTACTTC.

The CDR3: CASSLQGTNTEAFF. The CDR3 DNA reads as TGTGCCAGCAGTTTACAAGGAACTAACACTGAAGCTTTCTTT. The J gene is TRBJ1-1, the V gene TRBV28, with D unclear. CDR1 is MDHEN, CDR2 SYDVKM, per germline. The CDR3 spans 14 residues. Trimming shortened V by 2 bases and J by 2 bases, and 9 bases separated the two germline ends. The entire variable domain, with the rest obtained from reference TRBV28 and TRBJ1-1, is as follows: DVKVTQSSRYLVKRTGEKVFLECVQDMDHENMFWYRQDPGLGLRLIYFSYDVKMKEKGDIPEGYSVSREKKERFSLILESASTNQTSMYLCASSLQGTNTEAFFGQGTRLTVV.

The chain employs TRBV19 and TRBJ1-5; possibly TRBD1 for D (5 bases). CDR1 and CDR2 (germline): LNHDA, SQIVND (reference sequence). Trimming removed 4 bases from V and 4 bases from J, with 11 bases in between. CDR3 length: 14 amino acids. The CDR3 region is CASSTGYENQPQHF. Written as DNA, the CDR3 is TGTGCCAGTAGTACAGGGTATGAGAATCAGCCCCAGCATTTT.

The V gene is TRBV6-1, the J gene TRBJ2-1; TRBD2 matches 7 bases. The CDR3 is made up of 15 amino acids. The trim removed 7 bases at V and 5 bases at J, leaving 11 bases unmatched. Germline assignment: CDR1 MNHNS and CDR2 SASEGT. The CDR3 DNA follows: TGTGCCAGCATTTCTCGCCTAGCGGACAACAATGAGCAGTTCTTC. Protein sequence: CASISRLADNNEQFF.

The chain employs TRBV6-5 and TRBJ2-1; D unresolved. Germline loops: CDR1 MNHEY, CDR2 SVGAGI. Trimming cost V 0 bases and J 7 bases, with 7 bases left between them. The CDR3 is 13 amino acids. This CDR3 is CASSYSSVNEQFF. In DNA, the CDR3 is TGTGCCAGCAGTTACTCGAGTGTGAATGAGCAGTTCTTC.

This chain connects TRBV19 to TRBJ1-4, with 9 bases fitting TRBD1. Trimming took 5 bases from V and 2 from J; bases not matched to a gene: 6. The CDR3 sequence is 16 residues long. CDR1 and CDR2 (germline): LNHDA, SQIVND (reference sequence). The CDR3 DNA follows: TGTGCCAGTAGTGAACAGGGGGCTACTACTAATGAAAAACTGTTTTTT. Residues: CASSEQGATTNEKLFF. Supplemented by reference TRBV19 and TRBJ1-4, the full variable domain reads DGGITQSPKYLFRKEGQNVTLSCEQNLNHDAMYWYRQDPGQGLRLIYYSQIVNDFQKGDIAEGYSVSREKKESFPLTVTSAQKNPTAFYLCASSEQGATTNEKLFFGSGTQLSVL.

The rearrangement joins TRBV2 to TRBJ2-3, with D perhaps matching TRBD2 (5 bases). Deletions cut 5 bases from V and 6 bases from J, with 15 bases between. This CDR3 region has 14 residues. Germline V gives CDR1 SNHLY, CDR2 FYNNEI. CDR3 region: CASSRTGLGDTQYF. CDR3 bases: TGTGCCAGCAGTCGCACTGGACTGGGGGATACGCAGTATTTT.

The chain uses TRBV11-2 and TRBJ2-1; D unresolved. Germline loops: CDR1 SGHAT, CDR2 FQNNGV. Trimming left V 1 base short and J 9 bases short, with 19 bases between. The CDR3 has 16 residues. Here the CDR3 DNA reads TGTGCCAGCAGCTTAGCCGGGTCCCCCCCCAACTCTGAGCAGTTCTTC. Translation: CASSLAGSPPNSEQFF.

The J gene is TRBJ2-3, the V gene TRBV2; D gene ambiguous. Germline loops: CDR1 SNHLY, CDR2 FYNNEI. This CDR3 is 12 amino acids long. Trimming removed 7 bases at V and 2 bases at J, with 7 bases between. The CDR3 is CASKWDTDTQYF. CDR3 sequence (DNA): TGTGCCAGCAAGTGGGACACAGATACGCAGTATTTT.

The CDR3 nucleotides read TGTGCCAGCAGTGAACCCCTCCGGTCGGGTGAAAAACTGTTTTTT. This gives the protein CASSEPLRSGEKLFF. V gene TRBV6-1 combines with J gene TRBJ1-4; D is uncertain. CDR1 MNHNS and CDR2 SASEGT come from the germline V gene. The V end was cut by 2 bases, the J end by 7 bases, with 14 bases between. This CDR3 comprises 15 residues.

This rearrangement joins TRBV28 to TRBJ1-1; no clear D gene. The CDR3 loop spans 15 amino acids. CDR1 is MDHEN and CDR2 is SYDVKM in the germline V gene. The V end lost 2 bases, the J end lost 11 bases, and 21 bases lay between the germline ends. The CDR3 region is CASSLDSLEARGAFF. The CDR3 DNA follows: TGTGCCAGCAGTTTAGATTCCTTGGAAGCCCGCGGCGCTTTCTTT.

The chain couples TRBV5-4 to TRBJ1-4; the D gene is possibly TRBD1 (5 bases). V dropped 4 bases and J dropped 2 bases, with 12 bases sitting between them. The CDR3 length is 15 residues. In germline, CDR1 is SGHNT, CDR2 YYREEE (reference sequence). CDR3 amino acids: CASSPGWGTNEKLFF. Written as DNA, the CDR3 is TGTGCCAGCAGCCCCGGCTGGGGGACTAATGAAAAACTGTTTTTT.

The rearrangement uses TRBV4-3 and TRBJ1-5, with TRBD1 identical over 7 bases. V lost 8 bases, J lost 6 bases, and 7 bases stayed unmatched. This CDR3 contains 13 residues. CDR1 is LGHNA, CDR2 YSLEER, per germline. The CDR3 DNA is TGCGCCAGCGGACAGGAGAGAAGTCAGCCCCAGCATTTT. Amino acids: CASGQERSQPQHF.

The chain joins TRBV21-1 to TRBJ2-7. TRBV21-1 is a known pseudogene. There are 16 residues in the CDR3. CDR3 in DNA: TGTGCCAGCAGTTTTGGGGGGCCCGGCTGTCAGTACGAGCAGTACTTC. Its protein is CASSFGGPGCQYEQYF.

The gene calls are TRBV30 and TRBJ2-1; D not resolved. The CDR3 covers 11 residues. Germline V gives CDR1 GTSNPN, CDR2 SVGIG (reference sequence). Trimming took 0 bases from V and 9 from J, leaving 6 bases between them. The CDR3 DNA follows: TGTGCCTGGAGTGTATACCCTGAGCAGTTCTTC. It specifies CAWSVYPEQFF.

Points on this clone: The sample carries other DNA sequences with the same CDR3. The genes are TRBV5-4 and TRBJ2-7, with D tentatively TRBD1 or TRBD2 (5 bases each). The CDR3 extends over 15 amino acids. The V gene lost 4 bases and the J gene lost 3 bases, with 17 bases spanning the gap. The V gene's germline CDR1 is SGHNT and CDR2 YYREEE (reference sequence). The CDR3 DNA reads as TGTGCCAGCAGCCCCACCGGGACCGGGGACTACGAGCAGTACTTC. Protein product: CASSPTGTGDYEQYF.

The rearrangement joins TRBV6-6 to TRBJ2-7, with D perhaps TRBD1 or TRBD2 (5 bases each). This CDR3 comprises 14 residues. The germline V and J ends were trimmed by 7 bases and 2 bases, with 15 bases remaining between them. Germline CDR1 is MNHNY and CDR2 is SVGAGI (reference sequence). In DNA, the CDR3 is TGTGCCAGCACCAACAGAGGGGAAGCCTACGAGCAGTACTTC. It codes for CASTNRGEAYEQYF.